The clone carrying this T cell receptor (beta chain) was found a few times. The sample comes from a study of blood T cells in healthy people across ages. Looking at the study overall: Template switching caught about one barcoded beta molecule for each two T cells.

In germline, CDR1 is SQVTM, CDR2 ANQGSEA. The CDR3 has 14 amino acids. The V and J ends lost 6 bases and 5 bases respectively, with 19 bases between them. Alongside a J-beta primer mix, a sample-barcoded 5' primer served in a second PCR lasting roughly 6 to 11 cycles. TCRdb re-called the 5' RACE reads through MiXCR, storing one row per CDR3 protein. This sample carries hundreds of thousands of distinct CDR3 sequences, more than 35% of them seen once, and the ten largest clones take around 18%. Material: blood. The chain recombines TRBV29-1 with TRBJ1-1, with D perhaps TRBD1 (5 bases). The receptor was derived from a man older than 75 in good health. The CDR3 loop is CSVGQASDSTEAFF. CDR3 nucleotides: TGCAGCGTGGGGCAGGCGAGCGATAGTACTGAAGCTTTCTTT.